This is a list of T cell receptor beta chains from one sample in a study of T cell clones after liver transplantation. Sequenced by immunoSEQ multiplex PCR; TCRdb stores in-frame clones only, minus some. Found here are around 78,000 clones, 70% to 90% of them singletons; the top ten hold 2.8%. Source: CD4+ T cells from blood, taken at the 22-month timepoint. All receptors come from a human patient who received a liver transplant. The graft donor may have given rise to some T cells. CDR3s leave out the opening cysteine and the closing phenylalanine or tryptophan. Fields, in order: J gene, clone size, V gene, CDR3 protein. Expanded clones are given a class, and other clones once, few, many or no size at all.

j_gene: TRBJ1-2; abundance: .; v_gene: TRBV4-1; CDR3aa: ASSQSQGLSYGYT
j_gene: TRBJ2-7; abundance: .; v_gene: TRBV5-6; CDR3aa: ASSLYGGQGDYEQY
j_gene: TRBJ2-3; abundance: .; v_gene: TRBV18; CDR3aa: ASSTLAGGGTDTQY
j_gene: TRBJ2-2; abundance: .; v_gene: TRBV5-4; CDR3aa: AGTNPAGELF
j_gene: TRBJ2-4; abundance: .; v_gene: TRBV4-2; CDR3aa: ASSQGATWDKNIQY
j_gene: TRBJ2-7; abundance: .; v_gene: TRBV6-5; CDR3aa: ASTATSAKPYEQY
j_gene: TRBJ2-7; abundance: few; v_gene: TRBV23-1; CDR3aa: ASVPKRGPSREQY
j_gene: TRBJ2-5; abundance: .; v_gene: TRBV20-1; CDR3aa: SASGGETQY
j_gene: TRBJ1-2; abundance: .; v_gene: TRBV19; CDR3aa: ASTRTGGINYGYT
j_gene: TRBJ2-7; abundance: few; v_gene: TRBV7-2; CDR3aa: ASSIQGTEQY
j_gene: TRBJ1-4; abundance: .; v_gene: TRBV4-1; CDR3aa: ASRLGGSSEKLF
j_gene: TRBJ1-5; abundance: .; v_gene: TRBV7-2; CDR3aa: ASSLNGGWEPQH
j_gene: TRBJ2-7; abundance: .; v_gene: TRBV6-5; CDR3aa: ASSKWDSYEQY
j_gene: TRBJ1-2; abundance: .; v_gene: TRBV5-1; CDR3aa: ASSLGDRNYGYT
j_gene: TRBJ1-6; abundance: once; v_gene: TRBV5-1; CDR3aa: ASTTGGASYSPLH
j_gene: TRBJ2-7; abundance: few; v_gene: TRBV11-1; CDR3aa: ASSLARPPYEQY
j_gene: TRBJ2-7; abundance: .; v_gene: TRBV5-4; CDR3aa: ASSLAPGLAPEQY
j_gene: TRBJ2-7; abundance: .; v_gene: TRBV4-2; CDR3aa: ASSPRTVSYEQY
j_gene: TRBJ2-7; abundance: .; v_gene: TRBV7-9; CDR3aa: ASREGPEQY
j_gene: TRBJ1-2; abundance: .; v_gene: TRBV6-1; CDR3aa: ASKTFGIGGYT
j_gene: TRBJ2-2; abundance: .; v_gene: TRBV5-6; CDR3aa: ASSLQGRGRYTGELF
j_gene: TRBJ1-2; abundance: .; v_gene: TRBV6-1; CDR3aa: ASSYREINGYT
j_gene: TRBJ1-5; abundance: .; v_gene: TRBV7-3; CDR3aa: ASSFGSHQPQH
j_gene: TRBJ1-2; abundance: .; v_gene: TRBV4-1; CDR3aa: ASSDPGQWGDGYT
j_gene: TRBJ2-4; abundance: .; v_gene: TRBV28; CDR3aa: ASSKTKNIQY
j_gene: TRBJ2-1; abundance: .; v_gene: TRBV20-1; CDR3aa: SAKPKYEQF
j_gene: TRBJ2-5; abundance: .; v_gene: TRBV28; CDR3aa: ASSSRTVLGETQY
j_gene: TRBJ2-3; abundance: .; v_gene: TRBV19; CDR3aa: ASSISGPRKDTQY
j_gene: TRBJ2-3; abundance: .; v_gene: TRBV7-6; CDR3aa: ASSSEAGRSSTDTQY
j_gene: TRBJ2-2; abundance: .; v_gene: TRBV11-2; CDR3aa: ASSPGGGRDTGELF
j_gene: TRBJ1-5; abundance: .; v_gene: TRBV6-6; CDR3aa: ASQPGQGGDQPQH
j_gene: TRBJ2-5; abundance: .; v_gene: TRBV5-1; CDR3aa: ASSLEDRGEETQY
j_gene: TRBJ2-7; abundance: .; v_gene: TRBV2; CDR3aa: ASRGWGVTYEQY
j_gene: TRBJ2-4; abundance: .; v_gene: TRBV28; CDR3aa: ASSSASKNIQY
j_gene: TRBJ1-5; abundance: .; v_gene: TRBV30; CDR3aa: AWSNRGDQPQH
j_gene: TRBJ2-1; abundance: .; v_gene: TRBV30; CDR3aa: AWGRLYNEQF
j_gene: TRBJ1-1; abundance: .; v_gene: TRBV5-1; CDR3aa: ASSLGQPSPEAF
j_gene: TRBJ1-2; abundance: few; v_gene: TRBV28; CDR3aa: ASSQQAGWRGYT
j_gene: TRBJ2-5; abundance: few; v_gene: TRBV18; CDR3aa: ASSGLRGGETQY
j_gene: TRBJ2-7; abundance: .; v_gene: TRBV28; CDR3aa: ASTEGGSEYEQY
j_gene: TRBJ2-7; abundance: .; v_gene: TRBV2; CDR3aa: ASSGFRQGRNEQY
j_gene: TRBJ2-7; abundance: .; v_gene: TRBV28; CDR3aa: ASSHRSGSRYEQY
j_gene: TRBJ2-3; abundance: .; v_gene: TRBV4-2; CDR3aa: ASSQGTRDRRDTQY
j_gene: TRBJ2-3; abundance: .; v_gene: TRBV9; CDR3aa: ASSGGQGTDTQY
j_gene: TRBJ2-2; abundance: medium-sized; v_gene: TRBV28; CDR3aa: ASIRLAGGSGGELF
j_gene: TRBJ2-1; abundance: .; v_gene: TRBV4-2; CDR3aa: ASSQGYSWTALDNEQF